This TCR beta chain was recovered during a study of post-analysis software for immune sequencing data. This CDR3 comprises 11 residues. Per germline, CDR1 DFQATT and CDR2 SNEGSKA (reference sequence). V was trimmed by 1 base and J by 7 bases, leaving 8 bases between them. On this clonotype itself: Its antigen is not known.

Study results and caveats: TRBV5-6, TRBV5-1 and TRBV20-1 were among a few TRBV segments more frequent in patients than controls. Multiple sclerosis patients had significantly lower normalized Chao1 diversity than controls.

The authors incorporated unique molecular identifiers into the TCR beta cDNA libraries. MiXCR, run by TCRdb on the PCR reads, gives a single entry per CDR3 protein. The sample holds approximately 260,000 distinct CDR3 sequences, approximately 34% seen once. The chain combines TRBV20-1 with TRBJ2-7, with D unresolved. Specimen: blood. The TCR comes from a girl between 10 and 17 years old with multiple sclerosis. CDR3 loop: CSARVVREQYF. As DNA, the CDR3 is TGCAGTGCTAGAGTGGTACGGGAGCAGTACTTC.